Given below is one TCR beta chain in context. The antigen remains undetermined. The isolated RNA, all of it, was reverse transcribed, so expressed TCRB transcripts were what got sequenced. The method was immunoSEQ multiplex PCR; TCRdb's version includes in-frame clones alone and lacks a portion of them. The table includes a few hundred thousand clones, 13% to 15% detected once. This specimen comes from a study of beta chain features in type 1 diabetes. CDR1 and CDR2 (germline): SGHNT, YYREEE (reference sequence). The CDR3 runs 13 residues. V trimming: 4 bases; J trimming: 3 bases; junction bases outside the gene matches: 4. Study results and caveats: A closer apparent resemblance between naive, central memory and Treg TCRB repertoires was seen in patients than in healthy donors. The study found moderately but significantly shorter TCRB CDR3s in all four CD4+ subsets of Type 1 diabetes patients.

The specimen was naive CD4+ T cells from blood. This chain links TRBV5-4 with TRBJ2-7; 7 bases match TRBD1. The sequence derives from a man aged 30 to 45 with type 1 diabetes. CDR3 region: CASSKWDSYEQYF. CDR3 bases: TGTGCCAGCAGCAAGTGGGACAGCTACGAGCAGTACTTC.